This TCR beta chain was sequenced for a study of regulatory T cells in long-lasting Graves disease. This clonotype was counted at least ten times. Trimming removed 6 bases at V and 2 bases at J, with 10 bases between. The CDR3 consists of 13 residues. Germline V lookup: CDR1 MDHEN, CDR2 SYDVKM. Time point described: newly diagnosed GD, antithyroid drugs for less than 3 months. The TCR library used RNA extracted from PBMCs. TCR beta libraries were built with iRepertoire HTBI primers and Arm-PCR of CDR3 regions. TCRdb reprocessed the multiplex PCR reads with MiXCR, giving one entry per CDR3 protein. The data contain 450,000 to 500,000 distinct CDR3 sequences, around 15% of them singletons. These data were also filed under a second study, of T cells in Graves' hyperthyroidism and ophthalmopathy.

The source material was peripheral blood mononuclear cells (PBMCs), sampled at new diagnosis, from a patient treated with antithyroid drugs. This sequence joins TRBV28 and TRBJ1-2, with D perhaps matching TRBD1 (6 bases). The sequence was collected from a man in his forties with Graves disease. CDR3 sequence: CASSWDTNYGYTF. In nucleotides, the CDR3 is TGTGCCAGCAGCTGGGACACGAACTATGGCTACACCTTC.